A single sample is the source of the 27 T cell receptor beta chains below, sequenced in a study of vaccination effects on CD4 cells after COVID-19. Their cognate antigens are unknown. Data came from immunoSEQ multiplex PCR; TCRdb stores just in-frame clones and leaves some out. Of 57,000 or so clones detected, around 73% appear once; the ten largest clones hold 1.2%. Under the ViraFEST assay, PBMC were stimulated with viral peptide pools so that antigen-specific CD4+ T cells expanded. Sequencing was performed afterwards. Having been cultured for around nine days, the cells underwent CD4+ T cell isolation. Participants were given two doses of BNT162b2 or mRNA-1273 vaccine. Source: CD4+ T cells from PBMCs cultured with HCoV-229E spike peptides, taken after COVID-19 vaccination. The receptors derive from a human donor who received a COVID-19 vaccine.

This chain connects TRBV7-9 to TRBJ1-3; a possible D gene is TRBD1 (6 bases). Germline CDR1 is SEHNR and CDR2 is FQNEAQ (reference sequence). The CDR3 is made up of 15 amino acids. Between the trimmed V and J ends, which lost 8 bases and 7 bases, there was a span of 21 bases. In DNA, the CDR3 is TGTGCCAGCCGTAGGACAGTGGGGGGACTGAACACCATATATTTT. Its translation is CASRRTVGGLNTIYF.

The chain recombines TRBV3-1 (or the pseudogene TRBV3-2) with TRBJ1-4; D perhaps matches TRBD1 (5 bases). Germline CDR1 and CDR2: LGHDT and YNNKEL (reference sequence). This CDR3 spans 15 amino acids. V lost 2 bases, J lost 10 bases, and 17 bases lay in between. The CDR3, as DNA: TGTGCCAGCAGCCAAAGATCGGGGGAGTTCGGAAAACTGTTTTTT. Translated: CASSQRSGEFGKLFF.

This chain uses TRBV5-1 with TRBJ2-5; the match to TRBD1 covers 7 bases. Germline-derived CDR1 and CDR2 are SGHRS and YFSETQ. Trimming removed 4 bases from V and 1 base from J; junction bases left unmatched: 7. The CDR3 has 15 residues. This CDR3 is CASSPSRTGQETQYF. The DNA of the CDR3 is TGCGCCAGCAGCCCCTCTAGGACAGGCCAAGAGACCCAGTACTTC.

This clone has a handful of counts. V is TRBV5-1 and J is TRBJ1-1; no clear D. V lost 0 bases and J 5 bases, leaving 14 bases between the germline ends. CDR1 SGHRS and CDR2 YFSETQ come from the germline V gene. The CDR3 length is 15 residues. CDR3 coding DNA: TGCGCCAGCAGCTTGGTGGAGGGCGGGATGACTGAAGCTTTCTTT. Translated: CASSLVEGGMTEAFF.

Notes on this clone: This sample includes further DNA sequences coding for the same CDR3. This chain links TRBV20-1 with TRBJ1-2; 8 bases fit TRBD1. Germline assignment: CDR1 DFQATT and CDR2 SNEGSKA (reference sequence). Trimming removed 3 bases from V and 0 bases from J; junction bases left unmatched: 6. CDR3 length: 15 amino acids. CDR3 nucleotide sequence: TGCAGTGCTAGTGGGACAGGCGGTACTAACTATGGCTACACCTTC. This encodes CSASGTGGTNYGYTF.

The rearrangement uses TRBV6-6 and TRBJ1-6, with D possibly TRBD1 on 5 matching bases. V was shortened by 0 bases and J by 7 bases, with 10 bases between the two germline ends. CDR3 size: 15 residues. Germline CDR1 is MNHNY and CDR2 is SVGAGI (reference sequence). This CDR3 reads CASSYSGTANSPLHF. CDR3 nucleotide sequence: TGTGCCAGCAGTTACTCAGGGACTGCGAATTCACCCCTCCACTTT.

V gene TRBV18 combines with J gene TRBJ1-6, with D perhaps matching TRBD1 (6 bases). The CDR3 consists of 13 residues. Trimming left V 3 bases short and J 7 bases short, with 7 bases between. Germline loops: CDR1 KGHSH, CDR2 LQKENI. This CDR3 is CASSPDRNSPLHF. In nucleotides, the CDR3 is TGTGCCAGCTCACCGGACAGAAATTCACCCCTCCACTTT.

The chain links TRBV27 to TRBJ2-3; no firm D call. Germline CDR1 is MNHEY and CDR2 is SMNVEV (reference sequence). Trimming pared 7 bases from V and 0 bases from J, leaving 11 bases between. This CDR3 is 14 amino acids long. CDR3 region: CASKVGGSTDTQYF. The CDR3 DNA reads TGTGCCAGCAAAGTCGGCGGCAGCACAGATACGCAGTATTTT.

The V and J genes are TRBV4-1 and TRBJ1-2; tentatively, D is TRBD1 (5 bases). The CDR3 has 16 residues. V shed 1 base and J shed 4 bases, with 16 bases lying between them. Germline V CDR1 and CDR2: MGHRA, YSYEKL. The CDR3, as DNA: TGCGCCAGCAGCCAAGGCCCCAGGGCTTCCCCCTATGGCTACACCTTC. This translates into CASSQGPRASPYGYTF.

The chain couples TRBV7-2 to TRBJ1-2; tentatively, D is TRBD1 (6 bases). V was trimmed by 5 bases and J by 4 bases, leaving 17 bases between them. The CDR3 covers 15 residues. Germline-derived CDR1 and CDR2 are SGHTA and FQGNSA. In nucleotides, the CDR3 is TGTGCCAGCAGCCATACCAGGGGAGAGGCCTATGGCTACACCTTC. This codes for CASSHTRGEAYGYTF.

The chain joins TRBV2 to TRBJ1-1; no definite D call. CDR1 and CDR2 (germline): SNHLY, FYNNEI. V lost 8 bases to trimming and J lost 5 bases, with 6 bases between them. The CDR3 is 10 residues long. The CDR3 bases are TGTGCCAGCCTTAATACTGAAGCTTTCTTT. It translates to CASLNTEAFF.

This clone was picked up one time. The chain combines TRBV28 with TRBJ1-2, with 12 bases lining up with TRBD1. V was pared by 6 bases and J by 5 bases, with 13 bases of the junction left unmatched. This CDR3 contains 17 residues. The germline gives CDR1 MDHEN, CDR2 SYDVKM. The CDR3 here is CASSTGGDRGRGYGYTF. In DNA, the CDR3 is TGTGCCAGCAGCACAGGAGGGGACAGGGGGCGAGGGTATGGCTACACCTTC.

The genes are TRBV19 and TRBJ1-1, with TRBD1 as a possible D gene (5 bases). Germline V gives CDR1 LNHDA, CDR2 SQIVND (reference sequence). The V end lost 3 bases, the J end lost 6 bases, and 20 bases lay between the germline ends. This CDR3 contains 16 residues. CDR3 nucleotides: TGTGCCAGTAGTATCAGGGAAGTTAGGTCAAGTGCTGAAGCTTTCTTT. It is translated as CASSIREVRSSAEAFF.

In this sample, this clone turned up once. The J gene is TRBJ2-2, the V gene TRBV13; a weak D match, TRBD1 (8 bases). CDR3 length equals 14 residues. Germline V gives CDR1 PRHDT, CDR2 FYEKMQ (reference sequence). V dropped 5 bases and J dropped 5 bases, with 12 bases sitting between them. CDR3 bases: TGTGCCAGCAGCAACAGGGGGGGAACCGGGGAGCTGTTTTTT. Its protein is CASSNRGGTGELFF.

A single count supports this clone. The rearrangement uses TRBV2 and TRBJ2-1; the D is unclear. This CDR3 is built from 16 residues. Trimming removed 5 bases from V and 0 bases from J, with 14 bases in between. Germline V gene data show CDR1 as SNHLY and CDR2 as FYNNEI. The CDR3: CASSLREYPSYNEQFF. The CDR3 nucleotides are TGTGCCAGCAGTCTGCGAGAATACCCCTCCTACAATGAGCAGTTCTTC.

The chain uses TRBV11-2 and TRBJ2-7; D is perhaps TRBD2 (6 bases). Germline V gene lookup returns CDR1 SGHAT and CDR2 FQNNGV. Trimming cost V 5 bases and J 2 bases, with 13 bases left between them. The CDR3 loop spans 14 amino acids. The CDR3 nucleotides are TGTGCCAGCAGCATTGCCGGCGGGGCCTACGAGCAGTACGTC. It translates to CASSIAGGAYEQYV.

This clone was observed a handful of times. J is TRBJ1-1 and V is TRBV6-6; D may be TRBD1 (5 bases). Trimming left V 3 bases short and J 13 bases short, with 15 bases between. Germline CDR1 MNHNY, CDR2 SVGAGI (reference sequence). The CDR3 runs 12 residues. CDR3 nucleotide sequence: TGTGCCAGCAGTTATGCAGGGTTCCGTGTTTTCTTT. It specifies CASSYAGFRVFF.

This clone was detected once. V and J are TRBV6-5 and TRBJ1-3, with D hard to call. V lost 6 bases to trimming and J lost 4 bases, with 16 bases between them. In germline, CDR1 is MNHEY, CDR2 SVGAGI. The length of the CDR3 is 15 residues. CDR3 sequence: CASRKAPESGNTIYF. The CDR3 nucleotides read TGTGCCAGCAGGAAGGCCCCCGAATCCGGAAACACCATATATTTT.

The chain combines TRBV29-1 with TRBJ1-2; 10 positions match TRBD1. The V gene end was trimmed by 5 bases and the J gene end by 5 bases; junction bases not matched to a gene: 2. There are 12 residues in the CDR3. The germline V gene has CDR1 SQVTM and CDR2 ANQGSEA. This CDR3 is CSVRTGGYGYTF. In nucleotides, the CDR3 is TGCAGCGTTCGGACAGGGGGTTATGGCTACACCTTC.

The gene calls are TRBV12-3 or TRBV12-4 and TRBJ1-1; D gene unclear. CDR3 length equals 11 residues. V lost 2 bases and J lost 4, with 2 bases in between. This CDR3 is CASSLSTEAFF. In nucleotides, the CDR3 is TGTGCCAGCAGTTTATCCACTGAAGCTTTCTTT.

V and J are TRBV9 and TRBJ2-3; 12 nucleotides line up with TRBD2. V dropped 2 bases and J dropped 6; count of bases not matched to a gene: 1. The length of the CDR3 is 14 residues. Germline-derived CDR1 and CDR2 are SGDLS and YYNGEE. The DNA for the CDR3 is TGTGCCAGCAGCGTGACTAGCGGGGGCGATACGCAGTATTTT. Its protein product is CASSVTSGGDTQYF.

V and J are TRBV5-1 and TRBJ2-5; TRBD2 aligns across 14 bases. Germline lookup yields CDR1 SGHRS and CDR2 YFSETQ. The J segment lost 2 bases and the V segment lost 4 bases, leaving 7 bases of the junction unmatched. This CDR3 is 17 amino acids long. The CDR3 nucleotides are TGCGCCAGCAGCCGGGCAGGACTAGCGGGGGGACAAGAGACCCAGTACTTC. Translated: CASSRAGLAGGQETQYF.

V and J are TRBV18 and TRBJ2-7; maybe TRBD2 (7 bases). The ends were cut back, 6 bases at V and 2 bases at J, with 17 bases in the middle. The CDR3 is 15 residues long. Germline assignment: CDR1 KGHSH and CDR2 LQKENI. CDR3 DNA sequence: TGTGCCAGCTCCCCAACCGAGGGGGGGCCCTACGAGCAGTACGTC. Amino acids: CASSPTEGGPYEQYV.

The chain recombines TRBV5-1 with TRBJ1-2; D remains unclear. The germline CDR1 and CDR2 sequences are SGHRS and YFSETQ. V was trimmed by 0 bases and J by 8 bases, leaving 11 bases between them. This CDR3 is 13 amino acids long. The CDR3 loop reads CASSLEASGGYTF. The CDR3 DNA reads as TGCGCCAGCAGCTTGGAAGCGAGTGGCGGCTACACCTTC. The whole variable domain, remainder taken from reference TRBV5-1 and TRBJ1-2, is KAGVTQTPRYLIKTRGQQVTLSCSPISGHRSVSWYQQTPGQGLQFLFEYFSETQRNKGNFPGRFSGRQFSNSRSEMNVSTLELGDSALYLCASSLEASGGYTFGSGTRLTVV.

V gene TRBV30 combines with J gene TRBJ2-3; the D is unclear. The CDR3 sequence is 11 residues long. V was clipped by 8 bases and J by 5 bases, with 11 bases between them. Germline CDR1 GTSNPN, CDR2 SVGIG (reference sequence). The CDR3 here is CARSTGDTQYF. The CDR3 DNA sequence: TGTGCCCGGTCTACGGGAGATACGCAGTATTTT.

The chain carries TRBV4-1 and TRBJ1-6, with TRBD1 identical over 9 bases. With V trimmed by 2 bases and J by 9 bases, 2 bases remained unmatched. Germline V gene sequence: CDR1 MGHRA, CDR2 YSYEKL. The CDR3 is made up of 14 amino acids. CDR3 in DNA: TGCGCCAGCAGCCAAACAGGGGGCGGTTCACCCCTCCACTTT. Its translation is CASSQTGGGSPLHF.

The chain recombines TRBV5-1 with TRBJ2-5; 10 bases are shared with TRBD2. Germline V gives CDR1 SGHRS, CDR2 YFSETQ. With V trimmed by 2 bases and J by 5 bases, 12 bases remained unmatched. The CDR3 totals 17 residues. CDR3 in amino acids: CASSLGLAGARGETQYF. In DNA, the CDR3 is TGCGCCAGCAGCTTAGGGCTAGCGGGGGCGAGAGGGGAGACCCAGTACTTC.